A single sample gave rise to the 29 T cell receptor beta chains below, sequenced in a study of blood T cell repertoires in COVID-19 (dated by TCRdb to 2019 to 2021). Library preparation employed the immunoSEQ multiplex PCR assay. TCRdb carries this immuneACCESS record with in-frame sequences only. Its versions omit some clonotypes, under half of them owing to an unresolved V gene in the studies checked, with the rest unexplained. The table for this sample lists 170,000 or so clones; approximately 82% of them were counted only once. Of the sample, roughly 17% falls within the top ten clones. Sequencing input: PBMCs or T cells enriched from blood (not recorded which). These receptors were taken from a woman between 50 and 59 years old who had recovered from COVID-19.

V is TRBV4-1 and J is TRBJ2-7; 10 positions match TRBD1. V dropped 5 bases and J dropped 1; count of bases not matched to a gene: 5. Germline CDR1 and CDR2: MGHRA and YSYEKL. The CDR3 spans 15 residues. Here the CDR3 DNA reads TGCGCCAGCAGCTATGGACAGGGGGAGTCCTACGAGCAGTACTTC. This translates into CASSYGQGESYEQYF.

This rearrangement joins TRBV24-1 to TRBJ2-1; perhaps TRBD2 as D (6 bases). V was clipped by 6 bases and J by 4 bases, with 12 bases between them. In germline, CDR1 is KGHDR, CDR2 SFDVKD. The CDR3 length is 14 residues. The CDR3 here is CATSHGGLYNEQFF. DNA of the CDR3: TGTGCCACCAGTCACGGGGGATTATACAATGAGCAGTTCTTC.

The chain has TRBV7-8 and TRBJ2-7; 8 nucleotides line up with TRBD1. The CDR3 has 14 amino acids. The germline CDR1 and CDR2 sequences are SGHVS and FQNEAQ. With 2 bases clipped from V and 7 bases from J, the junction kept 7 bases outside the gene matches. CDR3 nucleotides: TGTGCCAGCAGCTTACTCCAAACAGGGGGAGAGCAGTACTTC. Translation gives CASSLLQTGGEQYF.

This rearrangement joins TRBV19 to TRBJ1-2, with 7 nucleotides matching TRBD1. The CDR3 length is 13 residues. The germline V gene has CDR1 LNHDA and CDR2 SQIVND (reference sequence). Trimming cost V 5 bases and J 8 bases; bases outside gene matches: 8. In DNA form, the CDR3 reads TGTGCCAGTAGTCCACGACAGGGCATGGGCTACACCTTC. Translating it yields CASSPRQGMGYTF.

The chain couples TRBV18 to TRBJ2-3; 8 nucleotides agree with TRBD1. CDR3 length equals 16 residues. V lost 5 bases, J lost 2 bases, and 9 bases stayed unmatched. Germline lookup yields CDR1 KGHSH and CDR2 LQKENI. For the CDR3, the DNA is TGTGCCAGCTCAACCACCGGACAGGGAGTCACAGATACGCAGTATTTT. Protein product: CASSTTGQGVTDTQYF.

The chain employs TRBV18 and TRBJ2-3; 12 bases fit TRBD2. With V trimmed by 0 bases and J by 4 bases, 2 bases remained unmatched. This CDR3 is 16 amino acids long. CDR1 is KGHSH, CDR2 LQKENI, per germline. For the CDR3, the DNA is TGTGCCAGCTCACCACCGGGACTAGCGGGCTCAGATACGCAGTATTTT. Protein sequence: CASSPPGLAGSDTQYF.

The gene calls are TRBV4-1 and TRBJ1-5, with D possibly being TRBD1 (6 bases). The ends were cut back, 4 bases at V and 6 bases at J, with 19 bases in the middle. The CDR3 has 16 amino acids. Germline V gene sequence: CDR1 MGHRA, CDR2 YSYEKL. The CDR3 nucleotides read TGCGCCAGCAGCCGGCTAATCGGACAGTCTCCTCAGCCCCAGCATTTT. Protein product: CASSRLIGQSPQPQHF.

The genes are TRBV25-1 and TRBJ1-6; TRBD1 is a possible D gene (6 bases). V was pared by 2 bases and J by 9 bases, with 8 bases between. CDR1 is MGHDK, CDR2 SYGVNS, per germline. The CDR3 has 13 residues. Here the CDR3 reads CASSETGSSPLHF. The CDR3 DNA follows: TGTGCCAGCAGTGAAACAGGGAGTTCACCCCTCCACTTT.

J is TRBJ1-2 and V is TRBV28; D is possibly TRBD1 (6 bases). V lost 3 bases to trimming and J lost 7 bases, with 18 bases between them. Germline-derived CDR1 and CDR2 are MDHEN and SYDVKM. There are 15 residues in the CDR3. In nucleotides, the CDR3 is TGTGCCAGCAGTTTTACCAAAGCGGGGGCTCCTGGCTACACCTTC. Translation gives CASSFTKAGAPGYTF.

The chain employs TRBV21-1 and TRBJ2-5; TRBD2, the table's D call, was not compared with the DNA. TRBV21-1 is a documented pseudogene. The CDR3 totals 17 residues. The CDR3 region has the DNA TGTGCCAGCAGCAAAGAGGGGGGGCGACAGGACGAACGGACCCAGTACTTC. It encodes CASSKEGGRQDERTQYF.

V gene TRBV9 combines with J gene TRBJ2-7; a weak D match, TRBD2 (5 bases). Germline CDR1 is SGDLS and CDR2 is YYNGEE. V was pared by 0 bases and J by 3 bases, with 10 bases between. This CDR3 contains 14 residues. In DNA, the CDR3 is TGTGCCAGCAGCGTAGACGAGGGTGGCTACGAGCAGTACTTC. It codes for CASSVDEGGYEQYF.

The rearrangement links TRBV15 to TRBJ1-5; TRBD1 matches 9 bases. This CDR3 region has 16 residues. Trimming cost V 0 bases and J 7 bases; bases outside gene matches: 7. CDR1 and CDR2 from the germline V gene are LNHNV and YYDKDF (reference sequence). CDR3 sequence (DNA): TGTGCCACCAGCAGAGAGGGAACAGGGGGCAGGCAGCCCCAGCATTTT. Translated, it gives CATSREGTGGRQPQHF.

The gene calls are TRBV7-9 and TRBJ1-4, with D tentatively TRBD1 (5 bases). This CDR3 spans 15 amino acids. V lost 5 bases and J 2 bases, leaving 12 bases between the germline ends. CDR1 is SEHNR and CDR2 is FQNEAQ in the germline V gene (reference sequence). This chain's CDR3 is CASSRWTQTNEKLFF. CDR3 nucleotide sequence: TGTGCCAGCAGCCGTTGGACACAGACTAATGAAAAACTGTTTTTT.

The chain uses TRBV5-1 and TRBJ2-7; 7 bases are shared with TRBD2. Germline values: CDR1 SGHRS, CDR2 YFSETQ. The CDR3 spans 13 residues. With 9 bases clipped from V and 5 bases from J, the junction kept 11 bases outside the gene matches. This CDR3 reads CATRGSPKDEQYF. In DNA, the CDR3 is TGCGCCACCCGCGGGAGTCCCAAGGACGAGCAGTACTTC.

This clone was detected a few times. The CDR3 nucleotides read TGTGCCAGCAGTGACTCGTTTGAGGGTCGCACCGGGGAGCTGTTTTTT. Protein sequence: CASSDSFEGRTGELFF. The rearrangement links TRBV6-4 to TRBJ2-2, with a tentative D call TRBD2 (5 bases). Trimming took 0 bases from V and 4 from J, leaving 12 bases between them. Germline-derived CDR1 and CDR2 are MRHNA and SNTAGT. CDR3 length: 16 residues.

Points on this clone: Other DNA sequences in this sample translate to the same CDR3. The chain uses TRBV9 and TRBJ2-7; 8 nucleotides line up with TRBD1. Germline loops: CDR1 SGDLS, CDR2 YYNGEE. The CDR3 loop spans 14 amino acids. The junction had 1 base not matched to a gene; V was cut back by 0 bases and J by 2 bases. The CDR3, as DNA: TGTGCCAGCAGCGTAGGGACAGGGACCTACGAGCAGTACTTC. Encoded protein: CASSVGTGTYEQYF.

The rearrangement joins TRBV7-9 to TRBJ2-7, with TRBD2 identical over 8 bases. Germline V gene lookup returns CDR1 SEHNR and CDR2 FQNEAQ (reference sequence). After removal of 5 bases from V and 6 bases from J, the junction contained 18 bases not matched to a gene. CDR3 length: 17 residues. CDR3 nucleotide sequence: TGTGCCAGCAGCCCCCGAATTTCGAGCGGGAGTTCATCCGAGCAGTACTTC. Translation: CASSPRISSGSSSEQYF.

The rearrangement joins TRBV7-3 to TRBJ1-1; 9 nucleotides agree with TRBD1. The germline V gene has CDR1 SGHTA and CDR2 FQGTGA. The CDR3 has 14 residues. V trimming: 5 bases; J trimming: 5 bases; junction bases outside the gene matches: 6. CDR3 residues: CASSPTGGKTEAFF. The CDR3 nucleotides read TGTGCCAGCAGCCCAACAGGGGGCAAGACTGAAGCTTTCTTT.

This chain links TRBV2 with TRBJ1-3; TRBD1 aligns across 8 bases. V lost 3 bases to trimming and J lost 3 bases; unmatched junction nucleotides: 4. CDR1 and CDR2 (germline): SNHLY, FYNNEI. This CDR3 has 15 amino acids. CDR3 sequence (DNA): TGTGCCAGCAGTGAGCAGGGGGCTTATGGAAACACCATATATTTT. Amino acids: CASSEQGAYGNTIYF.

V and J are TRBV7-8 and TRBJ2-7; 11 positions match TRBD2. Germline V gives CDR1 SGHVS, CDR2 FQNEAQ. J lost 4 bases, V lost 3 bases, and 11 bases had no gene match. CDR3 length: 17 residues. DNA for the CDR3: TGTGCCAGCAGCTTTCCTAAGGCACTAGCGGGAGCATACGAGCAGTACTTC. Its translation: CASSFPKALAGAYEQYF.

The chain combines TRBV19 with TRBJ1-2, with unresolved D. CDR1 is LNHDA and CDR2 is SQIVND in the germline V gene (reference sequence). The CDR3 is made up of 18 amino acids. With 3 bases removed from V and 8 bases from J, the gap between germline ends came to 28 bases. This chain's CDR3 is CASSILPASGGVSMGYTF. CDR3 DNA: TGTGCCAGTAGTATCCTCCCCGCGTCCGGCGGAGTATCTATGGGCTACACCTTC.

This clone appeared a few times. The chain combines TRBV9 with TRBJ2-3; 10 nucleotides match TRBD2. This CDR3 contains 17 residues. CDR1 is SGDLS and CDR2 is YYNGEE in the germline V gene. J was trimmed by 4 bases and V by 2 bases; bases with no gene match: 10. This CDR3 is CASSVSSSGSGADTQYF. The CDR3 nucleotides are TGTGCCAGCAGCGTTTCCTCTAGCGGGAGTGGGGCAGATACGCAGTATTTT.

This chain links TRBV13 with TRBJ2-1; 15 positions agree with TRBD2. CDR3 length: 16 residues. CDR1 is PRHDT and CDR2 is FYEKMQ in the germline V gene (reference sequence). The trim removed 4 bases at V and 10 bases at J, leaving 8 bases unmatched. The CDR3 loop is CASSSGLAGGTTEQFF. The DNA for the CDR3 is TGTGCCAGCAGCTCCGGACTAGCGGGAGGGACCACCGAGCAGTTCTTC.

The rearrangement uses TRBV21-1 and TRBJ2-7; TRBD1 reflects the table's D call only, with no check against the DNA. TRBV21-1 is labeled a pseudogene. This CDR3 is 14 amino acids long. Here the CDR3 reads CASLDYRALDEQYF. CDR3 DNA: TGTGCCAGCCTCGATTACAGGGCTCTAGACGAGCAGTACTTC.

The V and J genes are TRBV6-1 and TRBJ2-7; TRBD2 might be the D (5 bases). Germline CDR1 MNHNS, CDR2 SASEGT. The V end lost 0 bases, the J end lost 2 bases, and 11 bases lay between the germline ends. The CDR3 has 15 residues. CDR3 bases: TGTGCCAGCAGTGAAGCGGGGAGAGACCCCTACGAGCAGTACTTC. Amino acid sequence: CASSEAGRDPYEQYF.

This sequence joins TRBV19 and TRBJ1-2; 10 bases are shared with TRBD1. V was pared by 5 bases and J by 5 bases, with 20 bases of the junction left unmatched. The V gene's germline CDR1 is LNHDA and CDR2 SQIVND (reference sequence). CDR3 length: 19 amino acids. The CDR3 sequence is CASSQTSGQGVPKTYGYTF. The CDR3 region has the DNA TGTGCCAGTAGTCAAACTTCCGGACAGGGGGTTCCGAAAACTTATGGCTACACCTTC.

This clone was counted a single time. This sequence joins TRBV7-7 and TRBJ2-3; D remains unclear. The V gene's germline CDR1 is SSHAT and CDR2 FNYEAQ (reference sequence). The CDR3 runs to 13 residues. With 0 bases removed from V and 3 bases from J, the gap between germline ends came to 4 bases. As DNA, the CDR3 is TGTGCCAGCAGCTTAGCGACAACAGATACGCAGTATTTT. Amino acid sequence: CASSLATTDTQYF.

The chain employs TRBV13 and TRBJ1-2, with D perhaps TRBD1 (5 bases). The V end lost 0 bases, the J end lost 9 bases, and 11 bases lay between the germline ends. The germline V gene encodes CDR1 PRHDT and CDR2 FYEKMQ (reference sequence). This CDR3 region has 13 residues. The DNA of the CDR3 is TGTGCCAGCAGCTTAGGCCAGGGTAGGCGCTACACCTTC. Translating gives CASSLGQGRRYTF.

This sequence joins TRBV7-6 and TRBJ2-1; D possibly corresponds to TRBD1 (5 bases). The CDR3 runs to 14 residues. CDR1 is SGHVS and CDR2 is FNYEAQ in the germline V gene. Trimming took off 1 base at V and 4 bases at J, with 8 bases between the two ends. The CDR3 DNA reads as TGTGCCAGCAGCTTAGAGGGGCTTTACAATGAGCAGTTCTTC. Its translation: CASSLEGLYNEQFF.